This T cell receptor (beta chain) was found in a study of blood T cell repertoires in COVID-19. Study-level information: COVID-19 samples, acute and convalescent, were from the United States, Italy and Spain. T cells, B-cell-depleted T cells, or PBMCs supplied cDNA or gDNA.

CDR1 SGHRS and CDR2 YFSETQ come from the germline V gene. The CDR3 comprises 13 residues, both ends counted. Notes on this clone: No DNA is shown, since the ends of the CDR3 on it are uncertain; the CDR3 is the one TCRdb lists.

Under the authors' procedure: Reference gene primer amplification in the assay estimated nucleated cell counts. Profiled with immunoSEQ multiplex PCR; TCRdb holds only in-frame clones, not every one. D and trimming come from the DNA, and the V and J calls and clone size come from that table. The sample carries approximately 97,000 clones, 80% to 90% recorded once. The source material was peripheral blood. The TCR originated in a middle-aged man with active or convalescent COVID-19. The chain uses TRBV5-1 and TRBJ2-5; TRBD2, as called in the table, went unchecked against the DNA. The CDR3 protein is CASSFGPGETQYF.